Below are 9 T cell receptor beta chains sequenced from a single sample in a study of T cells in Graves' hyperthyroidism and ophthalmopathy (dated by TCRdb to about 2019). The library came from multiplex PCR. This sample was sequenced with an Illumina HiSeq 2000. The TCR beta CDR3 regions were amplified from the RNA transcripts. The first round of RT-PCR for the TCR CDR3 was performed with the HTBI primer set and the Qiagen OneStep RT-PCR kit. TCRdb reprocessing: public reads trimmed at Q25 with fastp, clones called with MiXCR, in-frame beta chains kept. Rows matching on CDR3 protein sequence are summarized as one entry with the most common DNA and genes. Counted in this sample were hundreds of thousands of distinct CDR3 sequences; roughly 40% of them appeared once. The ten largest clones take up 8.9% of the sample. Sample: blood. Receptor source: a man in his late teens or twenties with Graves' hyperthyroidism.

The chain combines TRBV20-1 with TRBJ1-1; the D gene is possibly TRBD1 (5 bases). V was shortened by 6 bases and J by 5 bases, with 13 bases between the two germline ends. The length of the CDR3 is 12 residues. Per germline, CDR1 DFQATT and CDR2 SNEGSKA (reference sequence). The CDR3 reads CSAERQGTEAFF. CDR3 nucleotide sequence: TGCAGTGCCGAACGCCAGGGAACTGAAGCTTTCTTT.

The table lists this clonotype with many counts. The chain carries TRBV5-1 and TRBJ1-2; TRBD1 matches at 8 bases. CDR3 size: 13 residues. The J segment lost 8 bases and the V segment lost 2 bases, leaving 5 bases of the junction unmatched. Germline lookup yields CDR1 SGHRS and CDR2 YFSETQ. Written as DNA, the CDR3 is TGCGCCAGCAGCTTCCAGGGGGCGGAGGGCTACACCTTC. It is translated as CASSFQGAEGYTF. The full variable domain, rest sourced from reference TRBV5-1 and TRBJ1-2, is KAGVTQTPRYLIKTRGQQVTLSCSPISGHRSVSWYQQTPGQGLQFLFEYFSETQRNKGNFPGRFSGRQFSNSRSEMNVSTLELGDSALYLCASSFQGAEGYTFGSGTRLTVV.

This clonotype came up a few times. The CDR3 is CASSSGLAGPEETQYF. The CDR3, as DNA: TGTGCCAGCAGTTCGGGACTAGCGGGGCCAGAAGAGACCCAGTACTTC. V gene TRBV6-5 combines with J gene TRBJ2-5; 13 nucleotides agree with TRBD2. V lost 4 bases and J lost 3; bases outside the gene matches: 5. CDR1 MNHEY and CDR2 SVGAGI come from the germline V gene. CDR3 length equals 16 residues.

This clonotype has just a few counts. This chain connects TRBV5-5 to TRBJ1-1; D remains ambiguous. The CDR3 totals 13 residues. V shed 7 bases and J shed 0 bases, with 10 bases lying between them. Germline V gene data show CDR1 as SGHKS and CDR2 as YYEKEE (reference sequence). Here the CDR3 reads CASFYGLNTEAFF. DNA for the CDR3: TGTGCCAGCTTCTACGGCTTGAACACTGAAGCTTTCTTT.

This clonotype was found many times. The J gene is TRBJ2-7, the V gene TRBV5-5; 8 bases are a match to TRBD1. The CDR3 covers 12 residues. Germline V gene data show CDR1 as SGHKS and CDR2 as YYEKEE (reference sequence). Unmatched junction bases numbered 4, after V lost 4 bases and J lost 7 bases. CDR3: CASSQDRVEQYF. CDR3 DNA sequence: TGTGCCAGCAGCCAGGACAGGGTAGAGCAGTACTTC.

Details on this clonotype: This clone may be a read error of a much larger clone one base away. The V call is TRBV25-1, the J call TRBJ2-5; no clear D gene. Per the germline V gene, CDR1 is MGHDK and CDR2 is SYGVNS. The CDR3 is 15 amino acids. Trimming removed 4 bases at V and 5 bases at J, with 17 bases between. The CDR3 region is CASSVKAARRETQYF. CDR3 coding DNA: TGTGCCAGCAGTGTAAAGGCGGCCCGCCGGGAGACCCAGTACTTC.

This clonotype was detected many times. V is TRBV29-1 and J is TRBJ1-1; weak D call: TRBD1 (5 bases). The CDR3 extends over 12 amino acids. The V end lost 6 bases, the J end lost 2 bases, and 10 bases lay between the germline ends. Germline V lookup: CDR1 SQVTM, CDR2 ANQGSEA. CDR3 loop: CSVRRANTEAFF. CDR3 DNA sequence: TGCAGCGTCCGCAGGGCCAACACTGAAGCTTTCTTT.

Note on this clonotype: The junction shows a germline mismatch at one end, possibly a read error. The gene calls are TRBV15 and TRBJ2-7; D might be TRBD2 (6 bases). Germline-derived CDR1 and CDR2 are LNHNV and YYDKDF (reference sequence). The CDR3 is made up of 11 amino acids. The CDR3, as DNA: TGTGCCACCAGCAGGACCGGGAGACCGAACTTC. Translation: CATSRTGRPNF.

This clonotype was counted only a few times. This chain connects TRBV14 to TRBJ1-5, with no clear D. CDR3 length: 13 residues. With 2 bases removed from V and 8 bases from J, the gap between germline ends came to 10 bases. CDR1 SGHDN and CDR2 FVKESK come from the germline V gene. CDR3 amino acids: CASSQNLQEPQHF. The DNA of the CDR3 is TGTGCCAGCAGCCAAAATTTACAAGAGCCCCAGCATTTT.